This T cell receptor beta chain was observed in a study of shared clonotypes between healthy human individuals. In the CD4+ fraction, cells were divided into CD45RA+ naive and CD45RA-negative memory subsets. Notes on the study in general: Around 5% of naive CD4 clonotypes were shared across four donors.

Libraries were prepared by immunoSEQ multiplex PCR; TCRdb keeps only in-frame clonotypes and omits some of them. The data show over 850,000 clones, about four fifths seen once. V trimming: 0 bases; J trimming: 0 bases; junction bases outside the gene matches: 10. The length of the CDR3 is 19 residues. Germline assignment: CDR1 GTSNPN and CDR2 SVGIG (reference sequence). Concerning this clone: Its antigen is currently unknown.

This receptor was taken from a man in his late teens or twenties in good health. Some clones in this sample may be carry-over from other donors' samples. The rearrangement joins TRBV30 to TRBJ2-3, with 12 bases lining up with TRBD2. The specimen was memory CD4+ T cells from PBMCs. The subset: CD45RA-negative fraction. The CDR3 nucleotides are TGTGCCTGGAGTGTACGGGGGACTAGCGGGTTCCCTAGCACAGATACGCAGTATTTT. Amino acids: CAWSVRGTSGFPSTDTQYF.